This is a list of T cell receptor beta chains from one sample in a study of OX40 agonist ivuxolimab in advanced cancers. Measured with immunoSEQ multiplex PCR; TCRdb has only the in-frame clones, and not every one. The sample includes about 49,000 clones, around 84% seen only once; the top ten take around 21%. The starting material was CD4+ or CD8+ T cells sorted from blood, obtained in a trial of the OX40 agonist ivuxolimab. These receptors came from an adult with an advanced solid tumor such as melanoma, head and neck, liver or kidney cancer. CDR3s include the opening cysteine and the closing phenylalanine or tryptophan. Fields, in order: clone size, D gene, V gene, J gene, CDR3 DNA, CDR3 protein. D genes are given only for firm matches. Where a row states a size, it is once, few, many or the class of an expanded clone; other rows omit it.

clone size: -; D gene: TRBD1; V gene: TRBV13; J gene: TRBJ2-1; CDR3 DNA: TGTGCCAGCAGCTTAGAGATTGGGGACAGGGGGCCAACCAGCTCCTACAATGAGCAGTTCTTC; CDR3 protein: CASSLEIGDRGPTSSYNEQFF
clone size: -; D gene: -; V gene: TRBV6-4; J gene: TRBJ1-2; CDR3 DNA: TGTGCCAGCAGTGATTCGGGGAACTATGGCTACACCTTC; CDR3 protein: CASSDSGNYGYTF
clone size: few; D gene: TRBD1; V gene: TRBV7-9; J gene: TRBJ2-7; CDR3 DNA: TGTGCCAGCAGCTCGGACAGGGACAGGTGGGAGCAGTACTTC; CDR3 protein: CASSSDRDRWEQYF
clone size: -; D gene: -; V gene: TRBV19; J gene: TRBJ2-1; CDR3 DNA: TGTGCCAGTAGTATGGTGTCCTACAATGAGCAGTTCTTC; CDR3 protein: CASSMVSYNEQFF
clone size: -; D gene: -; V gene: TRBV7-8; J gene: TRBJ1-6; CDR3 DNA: TGTGCCAGCAGCTACGCCGAGGGGTCCTATAATTCACCCCTCCACTTT; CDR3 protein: CASSYAEGSYNSPLHF
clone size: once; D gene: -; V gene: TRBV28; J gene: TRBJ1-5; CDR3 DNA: TGTGCCAGCAGTTTTCCCGGTGGGCAGCCCCAGCATTTT; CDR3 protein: CASSFPGGQPQHF
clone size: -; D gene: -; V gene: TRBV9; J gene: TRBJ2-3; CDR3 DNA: TGTGCCAGCAGCGTAGCTGGGAGCACAGATACGCAGTATTTT; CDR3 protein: CASSVAGSTDTQYF
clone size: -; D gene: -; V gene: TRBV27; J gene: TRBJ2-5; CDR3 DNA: TGTGCCAGCAGTTTACTGGGGGCGGGGGAGACCCAGTACTTC; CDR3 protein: CASSLLGAGETQYF
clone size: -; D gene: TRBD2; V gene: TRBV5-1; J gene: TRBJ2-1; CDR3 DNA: TGCGCCAGCAGCTTTAGCGGGGGGGCCTTAAATGAGCAGTTCTTC; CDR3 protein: CASSFSGGALNEQFF
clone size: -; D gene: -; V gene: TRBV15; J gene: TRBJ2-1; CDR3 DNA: TGTGCCACCAGCTTACTCGGGCTGAATGAGCAGTTCTTC; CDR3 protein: CATSLLGLNEQFF
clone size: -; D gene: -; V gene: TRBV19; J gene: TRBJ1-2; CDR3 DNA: TGTGCCAGTAGTCCTGGCAGACTCTATGGCTACACCTTC; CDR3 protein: CASSPGRLYGYTF
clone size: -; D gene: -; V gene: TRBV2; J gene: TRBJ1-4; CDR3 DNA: TGTGCCAGCAGTCTCGAGGGTGGGACGGCCTCCGGAAAACTGTTTTTT; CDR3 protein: CASSLEGGTASGKLFF
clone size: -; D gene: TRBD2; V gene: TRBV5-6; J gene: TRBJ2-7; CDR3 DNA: TGTGCCAGCAGCTCCGGGGGGAGCGAGCAGTACTTC; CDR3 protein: CASSSGGSEQYF
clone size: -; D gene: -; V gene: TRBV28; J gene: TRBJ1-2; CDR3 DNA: TGTGCCAGCAGTTTAGAAGGGACCGGTGGCTACACCTTC; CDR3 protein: CASSLEGTGGYTF
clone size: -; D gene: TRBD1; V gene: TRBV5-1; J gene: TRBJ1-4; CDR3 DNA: TGCGCCAGCAGCTTGGCCGGGACAGGGGGTGGTAGTGAAAAACTGTTTTTT; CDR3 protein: CASSLAGTGGGSEKLFF
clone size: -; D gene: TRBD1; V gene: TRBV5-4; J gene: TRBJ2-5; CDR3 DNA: TGTGCCAGCAGCTGGACAGGGTATCAAGAGACCCAGTACTTC; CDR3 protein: CASSWTGYQETQYF